The 6 T cell receptor beta chains presented below share a single source sample, sequenced in a study of blood T cell repertoires in COVID-19. Repertoires were generated with immunoSEQ multiplex PCR, while TCRdb's copy carries only in-frame clones and drops some. This table has about 39,000 clones, approximately 88% appearing once. The specimen was peripheral blood. These receptors originate from a man aged 50 or older with active or convalescent COVID-19.

The chain has TRBV19 and TRBJ2-7; D is possibly TRBD2 (6 bases). CDR3 length: 13 residues. CDR1 and CDR2 (germline): LNHDA, SQIVND (reference sequence). Trimming pared 1 base from V and 6 bases from J, leaving 10 bases between. The CDR3 DNA is TGTGCCAGTAGTATAGGTAGGGGAGGCGAGCAGTACTTC. Protein product: CASSIGRGGEQYF. Full variable domain (rest looked up from reference TRBV19 and TRBJ2-7): DGGITQSPKYLFRKEGQNVTLSCEQNLNHDAMYWYRQDPGQGLRLIYYSQIVNDFQKGDIAEGYSVSREKKESFPLTVTSAQKNPTAFYLCASSIGRGGEQYFGPGTRLTVT.

The V call is TRBV7-9, the J call TRBJ1-4, with D unclear. Germline-derived CDR1 and CDR2 are SEHNR and FQNEAQ (reference sequence). The CDR3 is 15 residues long. V lost 5 bases, J lost 4 bases, and 14 bases lay in between. The CDR3 region is CASSPPLVLNEKLFF. In nucleotides, the CDR3 is TGTGCCAGCAGCCCCCCCCTCGTCCTTAATGAAAAACTGTTTTTT.

This clone was detected a few times. The gene calls are TRBV28 and TRBJ1-3, with TRBD1 matching 9 bases. CDR1 and CDR2 from the germline V gene are MDHEN and SYDVKM. The V gene end was trimmed by 6 bases and the J gene end by 7 bases; junction bases not matched to a gene: 7. This CDR3 is built from 14 residues. The CDR3 coding sequence is TGTGCCAGCAGCCCCCAACAGGGGGCGAACACCATATATTTT. This translates into CASSPQQGANTIYF.

The J gene is TRBJ1-2, the V gene TRBV7-8; 12 nucleotides match TRBD1. Germline CDR1 reads SGHVS; CDR2 reads FQNEAQ. V was clipped by 0 bases and J by 6 bases; unmatched bases: 5. This CDR3 contains 16 residues. The CDR3 bases are TGTGCCAGCAGCTTAGCGACGGGACAGGGGGCACATGGCTACACCTTC. Translated, it gives CASSLATGQGAHGYTF.

The CDR3 DNA reads TGTGCCAGCAGCGTTCGACAGGCTGGAGGCTATGGCTACACCTTC. Protein product: CASSVRQAGGYGYTF. This chain connects TRBV9 to TRBJ1-2; TRBD1 might be the D (6 bases). The CDR3 is made up of 15 amino acids. CDR1 and CDR2 (germline): SGDLS, YYNGEE. V lost 2 bases and J 4 bases, leaving 15 bases between the germline ends.

The chain is built from TRBV3-1 (or the pseudogene TRBV3-2) and TRBJ1-2; D is unresolved. The V gene lost 3 bases and the J gene lost 1 base, with 21 bases spanning the gap. Germline CDR1 is LGHDT and CDR2 is YNNKEL (reference sequence). The CDR3 runs 18 residues. CDR3 sequence (DNA): TGTGCCAGCAGCCAGGACCCTGCCGGAGGTTCCTTTAACTATGGCTACACCTTC. Translating it yields CASSQDPAGGSFNYGYTF.